This passage covers 11 T cell receptor beta chains from one sample sequenced in a study of T cell responses to AZD1222 COVID-19 vaccine. Data came from immunoSEQ multiplex PCR; TCRdb stores just in-frame clones and leaves some out. This sample carries 150,000 to 160,000 clones, about 87% of them seen once, and the ten largest clones take roughly 9.1%. The input for sequencing was peripheral blood, taken 28 days after the second AZD1222 dose. The receptors derive from an adult who received the AZD1222 COVID-19 vaccine.

The V call is TRBV28, the J call TRBJ1-2, with 10 bases fitting TRBD1. Germline V gene lookup returns CDR1 MDHEN and CDR2 SYDVKM. The CDR3 loop spans 15 amino acids. V trimming: 7 bases; J trimming: 3 bases; junction bases outside the gene matches: 8. Here the CDR3 DNA reads TGTGCCAGCACCAGCCCGGGGACAGGGGACTATGGCTACACCTTC. This gives the protein CASTSPGTGDYGYTF.

The chain joins TRBV9 to TRBJ1-1; 7 nucleotides match TRBD1. The CDR3 has 17 residues. V lost 0 bases, J lost 6 bases, and 14 bases stayed unmatched. Germline V gene sequence: CDR1 SGDLS, CDR2 YYNGEE. The CDR3 region is CASSVATGALSRPEAFF. The DNA for the CDR3 is TGTGCCAGCAGCGTAGCTACAGGGGCCCTAAGTAGGCCTGAAGCTTTCTTT.

The chain employs TRBV10-3 and TRBJ1-1; TRBD1 agrees at 9 bases. Per germline, CDR1 ENHRY and CDR2 SYGVKD. V shed 6 bases, J shed 7 bases, and the junction held 3 bases outside the gene matches. The CDR3 totals 12 residues. DNA of the CDR3: TGTGCCATCAGCCGGACAGGGGATGAAGCTTTCTTT. Translating it yields CAISRTGDEAFF.

This chain links TRBV2 with TRBJ2-2; D not resolved. The V end was cut by 10 bases, the J end by 6 bases, with 12 bases between. The CDR3 consists of 12 residues. CDR1 and CDR2 (germline): SNHLY, FYNNEI. The CDR3: CATMHRSGELFF. As DNA, the CDR3 is TGTGCCACCATGCATCGATCCGGGGAGCTGTTTTTT.

CDR3 sequence reads: CASSSLTSGMVTGELFF. The CDR3, as DNA: TGTGCCAGCAGCTCTTTGACTAGCGGGATGGTCACCGGGGAGCTGTTTTTT. The chain uses TRBV7-9 and TRBJ2-2; 11 bases fit TRBD2. The CDR3 sequence is 17 residues long. From germline, CDR1 is SEHNR and CDR2 FQNEAQ (reference sequence). Germline trimming cut 4 bases from V and 4 bases from J; bases unmatched to any gene: 8.

This chain links TRBV11-2 with TRBJ2-3, with TRBD2 matching over 12 bases. Germline V gives CDR1 SGHAT, CDR2 FQNNGV. The ends lost 3 bases at V and 4 bases at J; junction bases unmatched: 14. CDR3 size: 19 residues. The CDR3 is CASSFWGSGLAGPSDTQYF. The CDR3 DNA follows: TGTGCCAGCAGCTTTTGGGGCTCTGGACTAGCGGGACCCTCAGATACGCAGTATTTT.

The rearrangement uses TRBV6-5 and TRBJ1-1; weak D call: TRBD1 (6 bases). V gave up 10 bases and J gave up 4 bases, with 19 bases separating them. Germline lookup yields CDR1 MNHEY and CDR2 SVGAGI. The CDR3 is 14 amino acids. Here the CDR3 reads CATRGGAKVTEAFF. The CDR3 bases are TGTGCCACCCGCGGGGGCGCGAAGGTCACTGAAGCTTTCTTT.

The chain joins TRBV7-3 to TRBJ2-2, with D perhaps TRBD2 (6 bases). The CDR3 covers 14 residues. Germline lookup yields CDR1 SGHTA and CDR2 FQGTGA. The germline V and J ends were trimmed by 4 bases and 5 bases, with 11 bases remaining between them. The CDR3 loop reads CASSSRSGTGELFF. The CDR3 bases are TGTGCCAGCAGCTCCCGGAGCGGGACCGGGGAGCTGTTTTTT.

This chain connects TRBV21-1 to TRBJ2-7; the DNA was not compared with TRBD1, the D call given in the table. TRBV21-1 is shown as a pseudogene. This CDR3 spans 16 amino acids. CDR3 DNA: TGTGCCAGCAGCAAGACCCGGGACAGGGATTCCTACGAGCAGTACTTC. This translates into CASSKTRDRDSYEQYF.

The chain links TRBV5-5 to TRBJ2-2; tentatively, D is TRBD2 (6 bases). Germline V gene lookup returns CDR1 SGHKS and CDR2 YYEKEE (reference sequence). This CDR3 contains 16 residues. Deletions cut 1 base from V and 3 bases from J, with 13 bases between. The CDR3: CASSLFPGRDTGELFF. DNA for the CDR3: TGTGCCAGCAGCTTGTTTCCCGGGAGAGACACCGGGGAGCTGTTTTTT.

This clone was seen a handful of times. The CDR3 reads CASSIARGRETQYF. The CDR3 nucleotides are TGTGCCAGTAGTATAGCCAGGGGAAGGGAGACCCAGTACTTC. The chain has TRBV19 and TRBJ2-5; tentative D call: TRBD1 (6 bases). There are 14 residues in the CDR3. With 1 base removed from V and 5 bases from J, the gap between germline ends came to 11 bases. From germline, CDR1 is LNHDA and CDR2 SQIVND (reference sequence).